These 26 T cell receptor beta chains share one sample of origin, sequenced in a study of Ad26.COV2.S vaccination and SARS-CoV-2 variants. Treatment specified: some 19 received Ad26.COV2.S at low or high dose, single or two shots; 5 received placebo; per-sample allocation not given. Samples came from day 63 after the first vaccine or placebo injection. The protocol was immunoSEQ multiplex PCR, while the TCRdb copy is restricted to in-frame clones and leaves out a portion. The sample lists about 320,000 clones; about 82% were seen once. This material consisted of peripheral blood, taken in a trial of Ad26.COV2.S vaccine versus placebo. The origin of the receptors is a person aged 18 to 59 who received the Ad26.COV2.S COVID-19 vaccine or a placebo.

CDR3 in DNA: TGTGCCAGCAGGTTCCCTGGCACCGGGGAGCTGTTTTTT. Protein: CASRFPGTGELFF. The chain recombines TRBV7-2 with TRBJ2-2; D gene unclear. CDR1 is SGHTA, CDR2 FQGNSA, per germline. V lost 6 bases, J lost 4 bases, and 9 bases lay in between. The CDR3 contains 13 residues. The full variable domain, rest sourced from reference TRBV7-2 and TRBJ2-2, is GAGVSQSPSNKVTEKGKDVELRCDPISGHTALYWYRQSLGQGLEFLIYFQGNSAPDKSGLPSDRFSAERTGGSVSTLTIQRTQQEDSAVYLCASRFPGTGELFFGEGSRLTVL.

The sample holds one count of this clone. The chain combines TRBV19 with TRBJ2-7; TRBD1 is a possible D gene (5 bases). The V end was cut by 5 bases, the J end by 5 bases, with 13 bases between. Germline CDR1 and CDR2: LNHDA and SQIVND (reference sequence). This CDR3 is 13 amino acids long. The CDR3 region has the DNA TGTGCCAGTAGTGTCCAGGGTCTTCACGAGCAGTACTTC. Translating gives CASSVQGLHEQYF.

The chain is built from TRBV19 and TRBJ2-5; possibly TRBD1 for D (6 bases). The V and J ends lost 6 bases and 2 bases respectively, with 13 bases between them. Germline lookup yields CDR1 LNHDA and CDR2 SQIVND (reference sequence). The CDR3 extends over 14 amino acids. The CDR3, as DNA: TGTGCCAGTAGGCCCGGGACAAAGCAAGAGACCCAGTACTTC. It encodes CASRPGTKQETQYF.

The J gene is TRBJ1-1, the V gene TRBV6-5; a possible D gene is TRBD1 (5 bases). Germline V gives CDR1 MNHEY, CDR2 SVGAGI. Trimming cost V 0 bases and J 5 bases, with 10 bases left between them. The CDR3 has 14 residues. CDR3 region: CASSYSGGRTEAFF. The CDR3 bases are TGTGCCAGCAGTTACTCGGGGGGGAGAACTGAAGCTTTCTTT.

The V gene is TRBV28, the J gene TRBJ1-1; D is unclear. Germline assignment: CDR1 MDHEN and CDR2 SYDVKM. The CDR3 loop spans 17 amino acids. Trimming cost V 3 bases and J 0 bases, with 17 bases left between them. Here the CDR3 DNA reads TGTGCCAGCAGTTTCTTCGTATCTCCTTCCATGAACACTGAAGCTTTCTTT. This gives the protein CASSFFVSPSMNTEAFF.

The V call is TRBV9, the J call TRBJ2-5, with 9 bases fitting TRBD2. Germline trimming cut 0 bases from V and 2 bases from J; bases unmatched to any gene: 5. CDR1 SGDLS and CDR2 YYNGEE come from the germline V gene. The CDR3 has 16 amino acids. CDR3 nucleotides: TGTGCCAGCAGCGTAGGGTCTAGCGGGGAGCAAGAGACCCAGTACTTC. This encodes CASSVGSSGEQETQYF.

The CDR3 DNA reads as TGTGCCACCCGGGACACTAACACTGAAGCTTTCTTT. Protein: CATRDTNTEAFF. The rearrangement uses TRBV7-9 and TRBJ1-1, with D possibly TRBD1 on 6 matching bases. CDR1 and CDR2 from the germline V gene are SEHNR and FQNEAQ (reference sequence). This CDR3 is 12 amino acids long. Trimming pared 10 bases from V and 2 bases from J, leaving 11 bases between.

The chain employs TRBV7-2 and TRBJ1-2, with 8 bases matching TRBD1. The CDR3 consists of 15 residues. Germline V lookup: CDR1 SGHTA, CDR2 FQGNSA. The V segment lost 5 bases and the J segment 7 bases; nucleotides outside the gene matches: 12. The CDR3 is CASSPWTGTNGGYTF. The CDR3 DNA reads as TGTGCCAGCAGCCCCTGGACAGGGACAAATGGTGGCTACACCTTC. The complete variable domain, with remaining parts taken from reference TRBV7-2 and TRBJ1-2, reads GAGVSQSPSNKVTEKGKDVELRCDPISGHTALYWYRQSLGQGLEFLIYFQGNSAPDKSGLPSDRFSAERTGGSVSTLTIQRTQQEDSAVYLCASSPWTGTNGGYTFGSGTRLTVV.

The J gene is TRBJ1-3, the V gene TRBV3-1 (or the pseudogene TRBV3-2); the match to TRBD1 covers 12 bases. V was pared by 4 bases and J by 5 bases, with 9 bases of the junction left unmatched. CDR1 and CDR2 from the germline V gene are LGHDT and YNNKEL (reference sequence). The CDR3 totals 17 residues. In DNA form, the CDR3 reads TGTGCCAGCAGCCCCAAGTGGGGACAGGGGGCGCGAAACACCATATATTTT. Protein sequence: CASSPKWGQGARNTIYF.

The V and J genes are TRBV5-1 and TRBJ2-2; tentative D call: TRBD2 (6 bases). CDR3 length: 16 residues. V shed 0 bases and J shed 4 bases, with 13 bases lying between them. CDR1 and CDR2 (germline): SGHRS, YFSETQ. The CDR3 DNA is TGCGCCAGCAGCTTGGCCACCGGGGGAGGCACCGGGGAGCTGTTTTTT. This translates into CASSLATGGGTGELFF. The variable domain in full, with the rest retrieved from reference TRBV5-1 and TRBJ2-2, is KAGVTQTPRYLIKTRGQQVTLSCSPISGHRSVSWYQQTPGQGLQFLFEYFSETQRNKGNFPGRFSGRQFSNSRSEMNVSTLELGDSALYLCASSLATGGGTGELFFGEGSRLTVL.

This chain joins TRBV28 and TRBJ1-2, with D possibly TRBD1 on 5 matching bases. The CDR3 runs to 15 residues. Trimming stripped 2 bases from V and 2 bases from J, with 12 bases between. Germline loops: CDR1 MDHEN, CDR2 SYDVKM. The CDR3 nucleotides are TGTGCCAGCAGTTTAGCCACGGGGGTCAACTATGGCTACACCTTC. It is translated as CASSLATGVNYGYTF.

This chain connects TRBV10-3 to TRBJ1-4, with D uncertain. Per the germline V gene, CDR1 is ENHRY and CDR2 is SYGVKD. This CDR3 contains 15 residues. Deletions cut 5 bases from V and 8 bases from J, with 18 bases between. CDR3 sequence reads: CAISRSGPSGEKLFF. CDR3 nucleotide sequence: TGTGCCATCAGTCGGTCCGGCCCTTCGGGGGAAAAACTGTTTTTT.

The chain carries TRBV27 and TRBJ2-1; 12 nucleotides agree with TRBD1. The CDR3 is 16 residues long. V was clipped by 6 bases and J by 9 bases; unmatched bases: 12. Germline CDR1 and CDR2: MNHEY and SMNVEV (reference sequence). CDR3 amino acids: CASSHTGTGGWGEQFF. CDR3 nucleotides: TGTGCCAGCAGCCATACCGGGACAGGGGGCTGGGGTGAGCAGTTCTTC.

CDR3 sequence: CSASTYEQYF. The CDR3 region has the DNA TGCAGTGCTAGTACCTACGAGCAGTACTTC. V is TRBV20-1 and J is TRBJ2-7; no firm D call. The CDR3 is made up of 10 amino acids. V was cut by 3 bases and J by 2 bases, with 2 bases left in between. Germline V gives CDR1 DFQATT, CDR2 SNEGSKA (reference sequence).

CDR3: CASSPRGGGGVNEQFF. Here the CDR3 DNA reads TGTGCCAGCAGTCCCCGAGGAGGGGGGGGTGTCAATGAGCAGTTCTTC. The chain joins TRBV27 to TRBJ2-1, with D possibly TRBD2 on 7 matching bases. The V and J ends lost 5 bases and 6 bases respectively, with 20 bases between them. This CDR3 has 16 residues. Germline CDR1 reads MNHEY; CDR2 reads SMNVEV (reference sequence).

V usage is TRBV18 and J usage is TRBJ2-7; the match to TRBD1 covers 10 bases. Looked up from germline, CDR1 is KGHSH and CDR2 is LQKENI. V lost 5 bases, J lost 4 bases, and 5 bases stayed unmatched. CDR3 length: 14 residues. DNA of the CDR3: TGTGCCAGCTCAACCGGGACAGGGGTATACGAGCAGTACTTC. Its protein product is CASSTGTGVYEQYF.

The CDR3 protein is CASSFDSHYEQYF. The CDR3 coding sequence is TGTGCCAGCAGCTTCGACAGCCACTACGAGCAGTACTTC. The chain uses TRBV6-5 and TRBJ2-7; the D gene is possibly TRBD1 (5 bases). Per the germline V gene, CDR1 is MNHEY and CDR2 is SVGAGI. V lost 6 bases, J lost 3 bases, and 12 bases lay in between. The length of the CDR3 is 13 residues.

The V call is TRBV6-1, the J call TRBJ2-7; D might be TRBD1 or TRBD2, each matching 5 bases. V lost 6 bases and J lost 3, with 18 bases in between. CDR1 MNHNS and CDR2 SASEGT come from the germline V gene. The CDR3 totals 15 residues. This CDR3 reads CASSHGTTTYYEQYF. The CDR3 DNA sequence: TGTGCCAGCAGCCACGGGACCACAACTTACTACGAGCAGTACTTC.

The V call is TRBV7-6, the J call TRBJ2-7, with 12 positions matching TRBD2. The length of the CDR3 is 16 residues. The germline gives CDR1 SGHVS, CDR2 FNYEAQ. V lost 1 base and J lost 0; bases outside the gene matches: 1. The CDR3 reads CASSLELAGGSYEQYF. CDR3 sequence (DNA): TGTGCCAGCAGCTTAGAACTAGCGGGGGGCTCCTACGAGCAGTACTTC.

In this sample, this clone turned up once. The V gene is TRBV18, the J gene TRBJ1-5; TRBD1 is a possible D gene (5 bases). Per germline, CDR1 KGHSH and CDR2 LQKENI. The V end lost 2 bases, the J end lost 3 bases, and 11 bases lay between the germline ends. The CDR3 runs 15 residues. The CDR3 DNA reads TGTGCCAGCTCACCATCAGGGAACTCCAATCAGCCCCAGCATTTT. Translation gives CASSPSGNSNQPQHF.

This clone appeared once. The V call is TRBV7-8, the J call TRBJ1-5, with 8 bases lining up with TRBD1. The trim removed 4 bases at V and 0 bases at J, leaving 5 bases unmatched. Germline loops: CDR1 SGHVS, CDR2 FQNEAQ. The CDR3 sequence is 16 residues long. DNA of the CDR3: TGTGCCAGCAGCTCGAAGGACAGGGTTAGCAATCAGCCCCAGCATTTT. Residues: CASSSKDRVSNQPQHF.

This clone was detected only a few times. The chain couples TRBV4-1 to TRBJ1-1; D possibly corresponds to TRBD1 (5 bases). CDR1 is MGHRA, CDR2 YSYEKL, per germline. The CDR3 covers 15 residues. V dropped 1 base and J dropped 1 base, with 10 bases sitting between them. As DNA, the CDR3 is TGCGCCAGCAGCCAAGTTGGGGGACGGAACACTGAAGCTTTCTTT. The encoded protein is CASSQVGGRNTEAFF.

This clone has only one observation. The CDR3 DNA sequence: TGTGCCAGCTCACCCGACCCTGGGGAGGGTGGCGAGCAGTACTTC. This gives the protein CASSPDPGEGGEQYF. The rearrangement joins TRBV18 to TRBJ2-7; the match to TRBD2 covers 7 bases. The germline V gene has CDR1 KGHSH and CDR2 LQKENI. The CDR3 has 15 amino acids. The trim removed 3 bases at V and 6 bases at J, leaving 11 bases unmatched.

This clone was recorded only once. CDR3 bases: TGTGCCAGCAGTCCACAGGGTGGGGGCAATCAGCCCCAGCATTTT. This codes for CASSPQGGGNQPQHF. This rearrangement joins TRBV6-5 to TRBJ1-5; D might be TRBD1 (6 bases). V was trimmed by 5 bases and J by 2 bases, leaving 13 bases between them. The CDR3 runs 15 residues. In germline, CDR1 is MNHEY, CDR2 SVGAGI.

This clone showed up just a few times. The genes are TRBV6-5 and TRBJ2-3; 8 bases agree with TRBD2. With V trimmed by 7 bases and J by 2 bases, 5 bases remained unmatched. Germline CDR1 is MNHEY and CDR2 is SVGAGI. The length of the CDR3 is 14 residues. The DNA of the CDR3 is TGTGCCAGCACTGCGGGGGGACCCACAGATACGCAGTATTTT. Translating it yields CASTAGGPTDTQYF.

The rearrangement links TRBV28 to TRBJ1-1, with TRBD1 matching 10 bases. V trimming: 3 bases; J trimming: 10 bases; junction bases outside the gene matches: 11. The germline V gene encodes CDR1 MDHEN and CDR2 SYDVKM. CDR3 length: 15 residues. CDR3 sequence reads: CASSFGLGQGLGAFF. CDR3 in DNA: TGTGCCAGCAGTTTTGGCTTGGGACAGGGGCTGGGAGCTTTCTTT.